One sample yielded the 13 T cell receptor beta chains listed below, sequenced in a study of technical replicates of blood from a few donors. TCRdb's table, derived via immunoSEQ multiplex PCR, lists solely in-frame clones and lacks some. The table has about 73,000 clones, 93% seen once; the top ten hold 0.25% to 0.3%. The source material was T cells isolated from PBMCs. These TCRs come from a human donor in good health.

The chain couples TRBV4-1 to TRBJ2-7, with 9 bases that match TRBD2. This CDR3 has 16 residues. V lost 4 bases to trimming and J lost 2 bases; unmatched junction nucleotides: 9. The V gene's germline CDR1 is MGHRA and CDR2 YSYEKL. As DNA, the CDR3 is TGCGCCAGCAGCCCGGGTGGACTAGCGCAAACCTACGAGCAGTACTTC. This translates into CASSPGGLAQTYEQYF.

This chain joins TRBV9 and TRBJ2-1; 9 bases agree with TRBD2. Germline values: CDR1 SGDLS, CDR2 YYNGEE. V was pared by 2 bases and J by 8 bases, with 11 bases of the junction left unmatched. The CDR3 has 16 residues. DNA for the CDR3: TGTGCCAGCAGCGTTTTTAGCGGGAGCCAGAATGATGAGCAGTTCTTC. This sequence encodes CASSVFSGSQNDEQFF.

V is TRBV6-5 and J is TRBJ2-5; 8 nucleotides align to TRBD2. CDR1 and CDR2 (germline): MNHEY, SVGAGI. The CDR3 has 15 residues. The V and J ends lost 7 bases and 1 base, in that order; junction bases with no gene match: 8. The CDR3 sequence: CASTSGGGGQETQYF. The DNA for the CDR3 is TGTGCCAGCACCTCGGGGGGGGGCGGCCAAGAGACCCAGTACTTC.

CDR3: CASSTLAWELESQYF. The CDR3 coding sequence is TGTGCCAGCAGCACCCTAGCATGGGAACTTGAGTCGCAGTATTTT. The V and J genes are TRBV5-6 and TRBJ2-3; TRBD2 is a possible D gene (5 bases). Trimming took off 4 bases at V and 10 bases at J, with 22 bases between the two ends. Germline V gene data show CDR1 as SGHDT and CDR2 as YYEEEE. This CDR3 is built from 15 residues.

The chain links TRBV4-1 to TRBJ2-5, with a weak D call TRBD2 (5 bases). CDR3 length equals 14 residues. Trimming removed 0 bases at V and 2 bases at J, with 7 bases between. In germline, CDR1 is MGHRA, CDR2 YSYEKL. CDR3 coding DNA: TGCGCCAGCAGCCAAGAGGGGAGACAAGAGACCCAGTACTTC. This codes for CASSQEGRQETQYF.

DNA for the CDR3: TGCGCCAGCAGTTGGGACATCCAAGAGACCCAGTACTTC. It encodes CASSWDIQETQYF. The gene calls are TRBV5-1 and TRBJ2-5; possibly TRBD1 for D (6 bases). The germline gives CDR1 SGHRS, CDR2 YFSETQ. With 5 bases removed from V and 1 base from J, the gap between germline ends came to 9 bases. This CDR3 comprises 13 residues.

The J gene is TRBJ2-3, the V gene TRBV12-5, with a possible D match to TRBD2 (6 bases). CDR1 LGHNT and CDR2 FRNRAP come from the germline V gene. The CDR3 consists of 17 residues. V lost 0 bases and J lost 2, with 15 bases in between. The chain's CDR3 is CASGLVRSGEDTDTQYF. The CDR3 DNA follows: TGTGCTAGTGGTTTGGTACGTTCCGGGGAGGACACAGATACGCAGTATTTT.

V is TRBV6-5 and J is TRBJ2-1; D not certain. V lost 1 base, J lost 5 bases, and 6 bases lay in between. In germline, CDR1 is MNHEY, CDR2 SVGAGI. This CDR3 is 13 amino acids long. Here the CDR3 DNA reads TGTGCCAGCAGTTACTGGCCGAACAATGAGCAGTTCTTC. Translating gives CASSYWPNNEQFF.

This clone was seen a single time. The chain is built from TRBV4-1 and TRBJ2-3; the D is unclear. V lost 6 bases and J lost 2, with 6 bases in between. The CDR3 covers 12 residues. Germline V gene sequence: CDR1 MGHRA, CDR2 YSYEKL. The CDR3 DNA reads TGCGCCAGCAGTCCAAACACAGATACGCAGTATTTT. This sequence encodes CASSPNTDTQYF.

The CDR3 reads CATPKTRSGGGVGEQYF. As DNA, the CDR3 is TGTGCCACCCCAAAAACTCGGAGCGGGGGAGGGGTGGGGGAGCAGTACTTC. J is TRBJ2-7 and V is TRBV19, with 8 bases lining up with TRBD2. Germline loops: CDR1 LNHDA, CDR2 SQIVND (reference sequence). The CDR3 length is 17 residues. V lost 10 bases, J lost 7 bases, and 24 bases stayed unmatched.

Concerning this clone itself: As the CDR3 is not closed by the conserved phenylalanine or tryptophan, this likely results from a read error. Because the CDR3's place on the DNA is in doubt, the DNA is left out and the CDR3 is given as listed by TCRdb. The CDR3 region is CASSLVTGGYLIG. The chain recombines TRBV7-6 with TRBJ2-3; the DNA was not compared with TRBD1, the D call given in the table. Germline CDR1 reads SGHVS; CDR2 reads FNYEAQ. From its first to its last residue, the CDR3 has 13 amino acids.

Only a few counts were recorded for this clone. The rearrangement uses TRBV5-1 and TRBJ1-1; D is undetermined. The germline CDR1 and CDR2 sequences are SGHRS and YFSETQ. The CDR3 contains 12 residues. Trimming left V 1 base short and J 5 bases short, with 6 bases between. As DNA, the CDR3 is TGCGCCAGCAGCTTGACCAGTACTGAAGCTTTCTTT. It encodes CASSLTSTEAFF.

The rearrangement joins TRBV6-6 to TRBJ2-3; 12 bases align to TRBD2. CDR3 length equals 16 residues. Germline V gives CDR1 MNHNY, CDR2 SVGAGI (reference sequence). Trimming cost V 5 bases and J 4 bases; bases outside gene matches: 7. The CDR3 nucleotides are TGTGCCAGCAGTCCCACTAGCGGGGGGTTTGCAGATACGCAGTATTTT. The encoded protein is CASSPTSGGFADTQYF.